This T cell receptor beta chain was identified in a study of blood T cells in healthy people across ages. Unmatched junction bases numbered 17, after V lost 6 bases and J lost 7 bases. Germline V gene lookup returns CDR1 MNHEY and CDR2 SVGEGT. The CDR3 runs to 16 residues. It was with a sample-barcoded 5' primer and a J-beta primer mix that a second PCR of roughly 7 to 12 cycles was run. TCRdb re-derived calls from the 5' RACE reads in MiXCR, one entry per CDR3 protein. The data show 1.5 million or so distinct CDR3 sequences, about 42% seen once. Each of the donors had approximately 10 milliliters of peripheral blood drawn into EDTA-treated Vacutainer tubes. A minimum of 7 million PBMCs was isolated per sample. As for this clonotype: No antigen is known for it.

Points from the study as a whole: TCR beta diversity, measured per million T cells, fell in a roughly linear way with age.

The receptor's source is a woman between 18 and 29 years old in good health. Material: blood. This sequence joins TRBV6-2 or TRBV6-3 and TRBJ2-7, with TRBD2 matching over 8 bases. The CDR3: CASRVLNSGVVGEQYF. DNA for the CDR3: TGTGCCAGCAGAGTCTTAAATAGCGGGGTGGTGGGAGAGCAGTACTTC.